This record covers a single T cell receptor beta chain. Its antigen is still unknown. This sample stems from a study of T cells in tuberculosis. As for the study in general: CD1B tetramers identified T cells specific for mycobacterial lipid GMM. Whole-study results and caveats: Active tuberculosis alpha repertoires lay closer to GMM-specific TCRs than controls'.

On average about 100,000 T cells per donor were immunosequenced. Profiled with immunoSEQ multiplex PCR; TCRdb holds only in-frame clones, not every one. The sample shows tens of thousands of clones, roughly 96% of them seen only once. Material for sequencing was PBMCs. The TCR was taken from a donor aged 10-29 years with latent tuberculosis or without tuberculosis infection.

CDR3 loop: CAWSETGANGYTF. In DNA form, the CDR3 reads TGTGCCTGGAGTGAGACAGGGGCGAACGGCTACACCTTC. J is TRBJ1-2 and V is TRBV30; TRBD1 aligns across 8 bases. Per the germline V gene, CDR1 is GTSNPN and CDR2 is SVGIG (reference sequence). Trimming removed 1 base from V and 8 bases from J; junction bases left unmatched: 6. The CDR3 has 13 residues. The variable domain in full, completed from reference TRBV30 and TRBJ1-2, reads SQTIHQWPATLVQPVGSPLSLECTVEGTSNPNLYWYRQAAGRGLQLLFYSVGIGQISSEVPQNLSASRPQDRQFILSSKKLLLSDSGFYLCAWSETGANGYTFGSGTRLTVV.